The clone carrying this T cell receptor beta chain occurred many times. The target antigen is unknown. This CDR3 is built from 15 residues. The J segment lost 7 bases and the V segment lost 5 bases, leaving 14 bases of the junction unmatched. Germline loops: CDR1 MDHEN, CDR2 SYDVKM. This sample is part of a study of blood T cells in healthy people across ages. Study-wide results and limits: Long-lived donors carried more naive CD4+ cells and greater diversity than aged donors.

Alongside a J-beta primer mix, a sample-barcoded 5' primer served in a second PCR lasting roughly 7 to 11 cycles. TCRdb called the 5' RACE reads again in MiXCR, with one record for every CDR3 protein. The top ten clones hold about a tenth of a sample with 750,000 to 1,000,000 distinct CDR3 sequences, almost 30% of them seen once. This sample was also put to use in a study of T cells of mothers and their children. That source notes: A second PCR was performed with the M1S primer. This primer added sample barcodes and 2-4 random nucleotides.

The chain joins TRBV28 to TRBJ2-7; 7 positions match TRBD1. The TCR sequence derives from a woman in her thirties or forties in good health. Source material: blood. CDR3 in DNA: TGTGCCAGCAGTGCGACAGGGACGGGGAAACGAGAGCAGTACTTC. It codes for CASSATGTGKREQYF. The complete variable domain, with remaining parts taken from reference TRBV28 and TRBJ2-7, reads DVKVTQSSRYLVKRTGEKVFLECVQDMDHENMFWYRQDPGLGLRLIYFSYDVKMKEKGDIPEGYSVSREKKERFSLILESASTNQTSMYLCASSATGTGKREQYFGPGTRLTVT.